Following are 17 T cell receptor beta chains from one sample sequenced in a study of T cell changes during pregnancy in multiple sclerosis. Clones were sequenced by immunoSEQ multiplex PCR, and TCRdb holds only the in-frame ones, with some missing. The sample contains about 20,000 clones, more than 85% of which appear only once. Material: CD8+ T cells from peripheral blood mononuclear cells, obtained after pregnancy. These receptors came from a female donor in good health, enrolled as a control in a pregnancy study.

The chain employs TRBV10-2 and TRBJ2-7; 7 nucleotides line up with TRBD2. CDR3 size: 14 residues. After removal of 10 bases from V and 1 base from J, the junction contained 10 bases not matched to a gene. Germline CDR1 is WSHSY and CDR2 is SAAADI. CDR3 DNA sequence: TGCGCCACCTCACTCGCGGGGGAATCCTACGAGCAGTACTTC. It specifies CATSLAGESYEQYF.

V usage is TRBV5-8 and J usage is TRBJ2-7, with D tentatively TRBD1 (5 bases). The CDR3 contains 13 residues. The germline CDR1 and CDR2 sequences are SGHTS and YDEGEE. The ends were cut back, 0 bases at V and 7 bases at J, with 11 bases in the middle. In DNA form, the CDR3 reads TGTGCCAGCAGCTTGGCCGGGCCAGGGGAGCAGTACTTC. This gives the protein CASSLAGPGEQYF.

This clone was counted a single time. The CDR3 is CASSVLAGGITDTQYF. CDR3 DNA sequence: TGTGCCAGCAGCGTATTAGCGGGAGGGATCACAGATACGCAGTATTTT. This chain connects TRBV11-2 to TRBJ2-3; 11 nucleotides align to TRBD2. V dropped 5 bases and J dropped 2; count of bases not matched to a gene: 6. This CDR3 has 16 residues. Germline V gene data show CDR1 as SGHAT and CDR2 as FQNNGV.

The chain couples TRBV6-5 to TRBJ1-4; the match to TRBD1 covers 7 bases. Germline values: CDR1 MNHEY, CDR2 SVGAGI. The CDR3 is made up of 15 amino acids. Trimming at V came to 0 bases and at J to 7 bases, leaving 5 bases not matched to a gene. The CDR3 DNA sequence: TGTGCCAGCAGTTACTCGACAGGGTCTGGTGAAAAACTGTTTTTT. This codes for CASSYSTGSGEKLFF.

The V and J genes are TRBV19 and TRBJ1-5; D may be TRBD1 (6 bases). This CDR3 has 13 residues. Germline lookup yields CDR1 LNHDA and CDR2 SQIVND (reference sequence). V was cut by 8 bases and J by 1 base, with 9 bases left in between. DNA for the CDR3: TGTGCCAGTGGACAGCTAAGCAATCAGCCCCAGCATTTT. It encodes CASGQLSNQPQHF.

The J gene is TRBJ2-4, the V gene TRBV6-4, with D possibly matching TRBD1 (7 bases). The CDR3 has 13 residues. The V gene's germline CDR1 is MRHNA and CDR2 SNTAGT. The V end was cut by 5 bases, the J end by 8 bases, with 13 bases between. The CDR3 loop is CASSPTGEDIQYF. The DNA of the CDR3 is TGTGCCAGCAGTCCTACAGGGGAGGACATTCAGTACTTC.

The chain couples TRBV20-1 to TRBJ2-7; the D is unclear. The CDR3 is 11 amino acids. Germline loops: CDR1 DFQATT, CDR2 SNEGSKA (reference sequence). V was clipped by 5 bases and J by 3 bases, with 8 bases between them. CDR3 region: CSAPLVYEQYF. The DNA of the CDR3 is TGCAGTGCTCCCCTTGTCTACGAGCAGTACTTC.

The CDR3 here is CASSSSFSYEQYF. Here the CDR3 DNA reads TGTGCCAGCAGCTCCAGTTTTTCCTACGAGCAGTACTTC. The genes are TRBV13 and TRBJ2-7; D gene uncertain. With 4 bases removed from V and 1 base from J, the gap between germline ends came to 8 bases. The CDR3 runs to 13 residues. CDR1 and CDR2 from the germline V gene are PRHDT and FYEKMQ (reference sequence).

The V call is TRBV27, the J call TRBJ2-1; 11 nucleotides align to TRBD2. This CDR3 is built from 16 residues. Germline CDR1 reads MNHEY; CDR2 reads SMNVEV (reference sequence). V trimming: 2 bases; J trimming: 4 bases; junction bases outside the gene matches: 4. CDR3 DNA sequence: TGTGCCAGCAGTTTAGAGGCTAGCGGGGGGTACAATGAGCAGTTCTTC. It translates to CASSLEASGGYNEQFF.

V is TRBV7-2 and J is TRBJ1-5; 11 bases line up with TRBD1. CDR1 is SGHTA, CDR2 FQGNSA, per germline. This CDR3 is built from 15 residues. V gave up 5 bases and J gave up 7 bases; unmatched junction bases: 7. The DNA for the CDR3 is TGTGCCAGCAGCCCCTCCAGGACAGGGGGCCAGCCCCAGCATTTT. This sequence encodes CASSPSRTGGQPQHF.

The rearrangement links TRBV9 to TRBJ2-7; D is possibly TRBD1 (5 bases). Germline loops: CDR1 SGDLS, CDR2 YYNGEE. This CDR3 is 13 amino acids long. V was trimmed by 6 bases and J by 5 bases, leaving 15 bases between them. The CDR3 protein is CASTRGGADEQYF. Here the CDR3 DNA reads TGTGCCAGCACTAGGGGTGGGGCCGACGAGCAGTACTTC.

The V gene is TRBV7-6, the J gene TRBJ1-2; D remains unclear. This CDR3 is built from 15 residues. Trimming took off 5 bases at V and 3 bases at J, with 16 bases between the two ends. In germline, CDR1 is SGHVS, CDR2 FNYEAQ. DNA of the CDR3: TGTGCCAGCAGCCCCCGACTAACGAGTGACTATGGCTACACCTTC. This encodes CASSPRLTSDYGYTF.

The CDR3 loop reads CASSWTGTGELFF. The CDR3 DNA sequence: TGTGCCAGCAGTTGGACAGGGACCGGGGAGCTGTTTTTT. The chain is built from TRBV6-5 and TRBJ2-2; 8 nucleotides align to TRBD1. The CDR3 runs to 13 residues. The V segment lost 4 bases and the J segment 5 bases; nucleotides outside the gene matches: 0. Germline V gene lookup returns CDR1 MNHEY and CDR2 SVGAGI.

The chain is built from TRBV15 and TRBJ1-1; 11 bases line up with TRBD1. Trimming took 8 bases from V and 6 from J; bases not matched to a gene: 8. Germline V gene sequence: CDR1 LNHNV, CDR2 YYDKDF (reference sequence). CDR3 length: 14 residues. The CDR3 loop is CATVTDRGLPEAFF. The CDR3 DNA is TGTGCCACCGTAACGGACAGGGGGCTGCCTGAAGCTTTCTTT. Supplemented by reference TRBV15 and TRBJ1-1, the full variable domain reads DAMVIQNPRYQVTQFGKPVTLSCSQTLNHNVMYWYQQKSSQAPKLLFHYYDKDFNNEADTPDNFQSRRPNTSFCFLDIRSPGLGDTAMYLCATVTDRGLPEAFFGQGTRLTVV.

This sequence joins TRBV2 and TRBJ1-5; D unclear. The CDR3 spans 14 residues. Germline assignment: CDR1 SNHLY and CDR2 FYNNEI. Trimming cost V 5 bases and J 6 bases, with 14 bases left between them. CDR3 DNA sequence: TGTGCCAGCAGTACGGGGTTTAGCGGTCAGCCCCAGCATTTT. As protein: CASSTGFSGQPQHF.

Of note for this clone: One end of the junction varies from germline; a read error may be responsible. V is TRBV13 and J is TRBJ2-4, with 10 bases identical to TRBD2. The CDR3 spans 12 residues. Germline lookup yields CDR1 PRHDT and CDR2 FYEKMQ (reference sequence). The CDR3: CASSLEAGGMDF. CDR3 DNA sequence: TGTGCCAGCAGCTTAGAAGCGGGGGGGATGGACTTC.

This clone has just a few counts. The chain employs TRBV6-5 and TRBJ1-1, with 8 bases that match TRBD1. Germline CDR1 and CDR2: MNHEY and SVGAGI. Trimming took 4 bases from V and 5 from J; bases not matched to a gene: 6. The CDR3 covers 14 residues. The CDR3 DNA sequence: TGTGCCAGCAGTTCCGGGACAGGCGGGACTGAAGCTTTCTTT. This sequence encodes CASSSGTGGTEAFF.